A single sample is the source of the 25 T cell receptor beta chains below, sequenced in a study of shared clonotypes between healthy human individuals. Cells designated naive CD8 were CD45RO-negative and were positively selected for CCR7, with terminally differentiated effector memory CD45RA+ cells excluded. The protocol was immunoSEQ multiplex PCR, while the TCRdb copy is restricted to in-frame clones and leaves out a portion. The repertoire has almost 700,000 clones, 92% of them found once; the top ten carry about a quarter. The sequencing sample was made of naive CD8+ T cells sorted from blood. These receptors were collected from a man aged 25-45 years in good health.

The CDR3 DNA reads TGCGCCAGCAGCCAACTACGAACAGGGAACACTGAAGCTTTCTTT. It codes for CASSQLRTGNTEAFF. V gene TRBV4-3 combines with J gene TRBJ1-1; perhaps TRBD1 as D (5 bases). The CDR3 is 15 amino acids. Germline V CDR1 and CDR2: LGHNA, YSLEER. V dropped 2 bases and J dropped 1 base, with 11 bases sitting between them.

Only one count was recorded for this clone. The J gene is TRBJ2-3, the V gene TRBV4-1, with D perhaps being TRBD1 or TRBD2 (5 bases each). Deletions cut 0 bases from V and 2 bases from J, with 9 bases between. This CDR3 is built from 15 residues. Germline V gives CDR1 MGHRA, CDR2 YSYEKL. The CDR3, as DNA: TGCGCCAGCAGCCAAGAATGGGGGACCACAGATACGCAGTATTTT. Residues: CASSQEWGTTDTQYF.

This clone has only a few counts. This chain joins TRBV7-8 and TRBJ1-1; D is perhaps TRBD1 (6 bases). The germline CDR1 and CDR2 sequences are SGHVS and FQNEAQ. CDR3 size: 14 residues. V was trimmed by 8 bases and J by 7 bases, leaving 20 bases between them. Here the CDR3 DNA reads TGTGCCAGCTCCCGTCCATCGGGGGGCGATGAAGCTTTCTTT. Its translation: CASSRPSGGDEAFF.

V gene TRBV5-1 combines with J gene TRBJ2-1; TRBD2 matches at 8 bases. Trimming took 0 bases from V and 8 from J; bases not matched to a gene: 7. This CDR3 comprises 15 residues. Looked up from germline, CDR1 is SGHRS and CDR2 is YFSETQ. The CDR3 here is CASSLETGGPDEQFF. The DNA of the CDR3 is TGCGCCAGCAGCTTGGAAACGGGAGGGCCTGATGAGCAGTTCTTC. Complete variable domain (other parts from reference TRBV5-1 and TRBJ2-1): KAGVTQTPRYLIKTRGQQVTLSCSPISGHRSVSWYQQTPGQGLQFLFEYFSETQRNKGNFPGRFSGRQFSNSRSEMNVSTLELGDSALYLCASSLETGGPDEQFFGPGTRLTVL.

V usage is TRBV10-3 and J usage is TRBJ2-2; D may be TRBD2 (5 bases). Between the trimmed V and J ends, which lost 3 bases and 1 base, there was a span of 9 bases. Germline values: CDR1 ENHRY, CDR2 SYGVKD. The CDR3 has 15 amino acids. The CDR3 loop reads CAISDPRGNTGELFF. CDR3 in DNA: TGTGCCATCAGTGACCCTCGGGGGAACACCGGGGAGCTGTTTTTT.

The gene calls are TRBV10-3 and TRBJ2-7; D not certain. Germline CDR1 is ENHRY and CDR2 is SYGVKD. This CDR3 contains 13 residues. Trimming stripped 2 bases from V and 3 bases from J, with 8 bases between. CDR3 sequence: CAISEPGGYEQYF. The CDR3 DNA is TGTGCCATCAGTGAGCCGGGCGGCTACGAGCAGTACTTC.

On this clone: Other nucleotide sequences in the sample specify the same CDR3. The chain employs TRBV7-8 and TRBJ2-5, with D uncertain. V dropped 3 bases and J dropped 5 bases, with 7 bases sitting between them. CDR3 size: 12 residues. CDR1 SGHVS and CDR2 FQNEAQ come from the germline V gene. DNA for the CDR3: TGTGCCAGCAGCTTGCGCGTGGAGACCCAGTACTTC. The encoded protein is CASSLRVETQYF.

This clone was picked up a small number of times. The chain recombines TRBV27 with TRBJ2-2; the match to TRBD1 covers 9 bases. With V trimmed by 4 bases and J by 4 bases, 13 bases remained unmatched. The germline gives CDR1 MNHEY, CDR2 SMNVEV (reference sequence). The CDR3 covers 18 residues. The chain's CDR3 is CASSSTPQGASVTGELFF. DNA of the CDR3: TGTGCCAGCAGTTCCACCCCACAGGGGGCCTCGGTCACCGGGGAGCTGTTTTTT.

This rearrangement joins TRBV6-6 to TRBJ1-1; weak D call: TRBD1 (6 bases). Germline CDR1 MNHNY, CDR2 SVGAGI (reference sequence). This CDR3 is built from 14 residues. V was trimmed by 8 bases and J by 1 base, leaving 14 bases between them. The CDR3 here is CASSTRGPNTEAFF. DNA of the CDR3: TGTGCCAGCTCTACCAGGGGCCCGAACACTGAAGCTTTCTTT.

This rearrangement joins TRBV27 to TRBJ2-3; the match to TRBD2 covers 12 bases. V gave up 8 bases and J gave up 5 bases; unmatched junction bases: 8. The CDR3 is made up of 15 amino acids. Germline V gene sequence: CDR1 MNHEY, CDR2 SMNVEV (reference sequence). The CDR3 is CASRRLAGVGDTQYF. CDR3 DNA sequence: TGTGCCAGCCGGAGACTAGCGGGAGTTGGAGATACGCAGTATTTT.

The V call is TRBV11-2, the J call TRBJ2-7; weak D call: TRBD1 (5 bases). Trimming shortened V by 4 bases and J by 4 bases, and 14 bases separated the two germline ends. This CDR3 is 14 amino acids long. Per germline, CDR1 SGHAT and CDR2 FQNNGV. CDR3 DNA sequence: TGTGCCAGCAGCTCGGCAGGGCCAGCGTACGAGCAGTACTTC. Translated, it gives CASSSAGPAYEQYF.

CDR3 sequence (DNA): TGTGCCAGCAGCGTAGAAGGGGACCAAGAGACCCAGTACTTC. Translation: CASSVEGDQETQYF. V is TRBV9 and J is TRBJ2-5; D possibly corresponds to TRBD1 (5 bases). The length of the CDR3 is 14 residues. The V end lost 0 bases, the J end lost 0 bases, and 6 bases lay between the germline ends. CDR1 and CDR2 from the germline V gene are SGDLS and YYNGEE. The full variable domain, in which reference TRBV9 and TRBJ2-5 provide the parts outside the CDR3, is DSGVTQTPKHLITATGQRVTLRCSPRSGDLSVYWYQQSLDQGLQFLIQYYNGEERAKGNILERFSAQQFPDLHSELNLSSLELGDSALYFCASSVEGDQETQYFGPGTRLLVL.

CDR3 amino acids: CASSEYTGTGTYEQYF. The CDR3 DNA reads TGTGCCAGCAGTGAATATACCGGGACAGGCACCTACGAGCAGTACTTC. The rearrangement links TRBV25-1 to TRBJ2-7, with 8 bases fitting TRBD1. Germline CDR1 and CDR2: MGHDK and SYGVNS. The CDR3 has 16 amino acids. Unmatched junction bases numbered 6, after V lost 0 bases and J lost 2 bases.

The rearrangement uses TRBV6-1 and TRBJ1-5; D not resolved. Per the germline V gene, CDR1 is MNHNS and CDR2 is SASEGT. The CDR3 has 14 amino acids. V was shortened by 3 bases and J by 5 bases, with 11 bases between the two germline ends. The CDR3 bases are TGTGCCAGCAGTGACAGGATCGGGGATCAGCCCCAGCATTTT. Residues: CASSDRIGDQPQHF.

The CDR3 sequence: CASSYRVGEAPNEQFF. The CDR3 coding sequence is TGTGCCAGCAGTTACAGGGTGGGAGAGGCCCCCAATGAGCAGTTCTTC. The chain links TRBV6-6 to TRBJ2-1; the D gene is possibly TRBD2 (5 bases). Germline CDR1 reads MNHNY; CDR2 reads SVGAGI (reference sequence). The CDR3 contains 16 residues. Trimming stripped 2 bases from V and 6 bases from J, with 17 bases between.

The rearrangement joins TRBV27 to TRBJ2-2, with D unclear. This CDR3 has 16 amino acids. The germline gives CDR1 MNHEY, CDR2 SMNVEV (reference sequence). The V gene lost 2 bases and the J gene lost 6 bases, with 16 bases spanning the gap. The CDR3 loop is CASSLLTNTGSGELFF. Written as DNA, the CDR3 is TGTGCCAGCAGTTTACTAACTAACACGGGCTCCGGGGAGCTGTTTTTT.

This chain joins TRBV30 and TRBJ2-3, with TRBD2 matching 10 bases. This CDR3 spans 14 amino acids. Germline assignment: CDR1 GTSNPN and CDR2 SVGIG (reference sequence). The J segment lost 1 base and the V segment lost 5 bases, leaving 3 bases of the junction unmatched. The CDR3 reads CAWGTSGGTDTQYF. The CDR3 region has the DNA TGTGCCTGGGGTACTAGCGGGGGCACAGATACGCAGTATTTT.

This sequence joins TRBV7-9 and TRBJ2-7, with 12 bases that match TRBD1. Germline loops: CDR1 SEHNR, CDR2 FQNEAQ (reference sequence). CDR3 length equals 15 residues. V shed 4 bases, J shed 5 bases, and the junction held 6 bases outside the gene matches. The CDR3 sequence is CASSSTGQGAHEQYF. In DNA form, the CDR3 reads TGTGCCAGCAGCTCGACGGGACAGGGGGCCCACGAGCAGTACTTC.

The chain has TRBV2 and TRBJ2-7; the match to TRBD2 covers 8 bases. The ends lost 7 bases at V and 4 bases at J; junction bases unmatched: 6. CDR1 and CDR2 (germline): SNHLY, FYNNEI. There are 13 residues in the CDR3. The CDR3 loop reads CASKYLAGYEQYF. As DNA, the CDR3 is TGTGCCAGCAAATATCTAGCGGGTTACGAGCAGTACTTC.

The J gene is TRBJ2-1, the V gene TRBV9, with 9 nucleotides matching TRBD2. V was pared by 0 bases and J by 7 bases, with 8 bases of the junction left unmatched. The germline V gene has CDR1 SGDLS and CDR2 YYNGEE. The CDR3 length is 16 residues. For the CDR3, the DNA is TGTGCCAGCAGCGTAGGGGTAGCGGGAGCGGGAAATGAGCAGTTCTTC. Its translation: CASSVGVAGAGNEQFF.

The chain couples TRBV29-1 to TRBJ1-5, with TRBD1 identical over 10 bases. Germline CDR1 and CDR2: SQVTM and ANQGSEA. The trim removed 6 bases at V and 5 bases at J, leaving 7 bases unmatched. The CDR3 totals 14 residues. CDR3 protein: CSVKLGTGDQPQHF. The CDR3 DNA reads TGCAGCGTAAAGCTCGGGACAGGGGATCAGCCCCAGCATTTT.

The V call is TRBV12-5, the J call TRBJ1-2, with 7 bases aligning to TRBD1. This CDR3 region has 14 residues. Losses at the gene ends were 7 bases for V and 4 bases for J; bases not matched to a gene: 9. Germline CDR1 is LGHNT and CDR2 is FRNRAP. The DNA of the CDR3 is TGTGCTAGTGCTGTGGAGGGGGCTGCCTATGGCTACACCTTC. Residues: CASAVEGAAYGYTF.

J is TRBJ1-2 and V is TRBV7-9; D not resolved. CDR3 length: 14 amino acids. CDR1 and CDR2 (germline): SEHNR, FQNEAQ (reference sequence). V was pared by 2 bases and J by 4 bases, with 11 bases between. CDR3 amino acids: CASSLPTRGYGYTF. CDR3 in DNA: TGTGCCAGCAGCTTACCAACCCGGGGCTATGGCTACACCTTC.

The chain has TRBV5-1 and TRBJ2-7; 8 positions agree with TRBD2. CDR1 and CDR2 (germline): SGHRS, YFSETQ. CDR3 size: 12 residues. Trimming cost V 7 bases and J 5 bases; bases outside gene matches: 5. DNA of the CDR3: TGCGCCAGCGGAACTAGCGGTAACGAGCAGTACTTC. This encodes CASGTSGNEQYF.

The chain recombines TRBV7-9 with TRBJ2-1; 9 bases map to TRBD2. The CDR3 contains 16 residues. Germline V gene lookup returns CDR1 SEHNR and CDR2 FQNEAQ (reference sequence). V was clipped by 3 bases and J by 9 bases; unmatched bases: 12. CDR3 coding DNA: TGTGCCAGCAGCTTTCCCAGCGGGAGGAAGTATAGTGAGCAGTTCTTC. Residues: CASSFPSGRKYSEQFF.